Below are 27 T cell receptor beta chains sequenced from a single sample in a study of cytomegalovirus exposure and HLA in healthy donors. 60 Vbeta and 13 Jbeta primers were used in PCR. The assay was immunoSEQ multiplex PCR, and TCRdb's table has in-frame clones only and misses some. In all, the sample yields fewer than 200,000 clones. Sequenced: PBMCs. These TCRs come from a man younger than 45 in good health and CMV-seronegative.

The chain uses TRBV27 and TRBJ2-1, with 7 bases fitting TRBD2. The germline CDR1 and CDR2 sequences are MNHEY and SMNVEV (reference sequence). This CDR3 has 17 amino acids. V dropped 6 bases and J dropped 0; count of bases not matched to a gene: 11. CDR3 bases: TGTGCCAGCAGGGGAAAGGGACTACCGAGCTCCTACAATGAGCAGTTCTTC. Translation gives CASRGKGLPSSYNEQFF.

The chain is built from TRBV28 and TRBJ2-7, with D tentatively TRBD1 (6 bases). Trimming cost V 3 bases and J 2 bases, with 8 bases left between them. Germline CDR1 MDHEN, CDR2 SYDVKM. This CDR3 has 13 residues. The CDR3 loop reads CASSFQGTYEQYF. The CDR3 DNA follows: TGTGCCAGCAGTTTTCAGGGGACCTACGAGCAGTACTTC.

This chain links TRBV5-6 with TRBJ1-1; 10 bases map to TRBD1. This CDR3 contains 17 residues. Germline V gene sequence: CDR1 SGHDT, CDR2 YYEEEE. The V gene end was trimmed by 0 bases and the J gene end by 0 bases; junction bases not matched to a gene: 5. CDR3 sequence: CASSLAGTGDMNTEAFF. The CDR3 DNA reads as TGTGCCAGCAGCTTGGCCGGGACAGGGGACATGAACACTGAAGCTTTCTTT.

Written as DNA, the CDR3 is TGTGCCAGTAGTCCGGGACAGGGCAATCAGCCCCAGCATTTT. As protein: CASSPGQGNQPQHF. The gene calls are TRBV19 and TRBJ1-5, with TRBD1 matching 8 bases. The CDR3 is 14 residues long. The J segment lost 2 bases and the V segment lost 5 bases, leaving 2 bases of the junction unmatched. Germline CDR1 LNHDA, CDR2 SQIVND (reference sequence).

The chain carries TRBV18 and TRBJ1-1; TRBD1 matches at 10 bases. The CDR3 extends over 14 amino acids. V lost 1 base to trimming and J lost 5 bases; unmatched junction nucleotides: 1. Germline values: CDR1 KGHSH, CDR2 LQKENI. CDR3 region: CASSPRQGATEAFF. In nucleotides, the CDR3 is TGTGCCAGCTCACCACGACAGGGGGCAACTGAAGCTTTCTTT.

The rearrangement joins TRBV11-3 to TRBJ2-6, with D hard to call. The CDR3 totals 14 residues. Germline assignment: CDR1 SGHNT and CDR2 YENEEA. Trimming shortened V by 2 bases and J by 0 bases, and 2 bases separated the two germline ends. This CDR3 reads CASSLLSGANVLTF. DNA of the CDR3: TGTGCCAGCAGCTTACTCTCTGGGGCCAACGTCCTGACTTTC.

The gene calls are TRBV15 and TRBJ2-7; maybe TRBD1 (5 bases). Per the germline V gene, CDR1 is LNHNV and CDR2 is YYDKDF (reference sequence). The CDR3 sequence is 14 residues long. Trimming removed 1 base from V and 0 bases from J, with 7 bases in between. The CDR3 here is CATSRGGNSYEQYF. CDR3 nucleotide sequence: TGTGCCACCAGCAGAGGGGGCAACTCCTACGAGCAGTACTTC. The full variable domain, with the rest looked up from reference TRBV15 and TRBJ2-7, is DAMVIQNPRYQVTQFGKPVTLSCSQTLNHNVMYWYQQKSSQAPKLLFHYYDKDFNNEADTPDNFQSRRPNTSFCFLDIRSPGLGDTAMYLCATSRGGNSYEQYFGPGTRLTVT.

This chain's CDR3 is CATSAGSWSYEQYF. In nucleotides, the CDR3 is TGTGCCACCTCCGCGGGGAGCTGGTCCTACGAGCAGTACTTC. The rearrangement uses TRBV2 and TRBJ2-7, with TRBD2 as a possible D gene (6 bases). The CDR3 loop spans 14 amino acids. Germline lookup yields CDR1 SNHLY and CDR2 FYNNEI. V was shortened by 10 bases and J by 1 base, with 17 bases between the two germline ends.

This chain links TRBV4-3 with TRBJ2-7; D is undetermined. CDR1 and CDR2 from the germline V gene are LGHNA and YSLEER. The germline V and J ends were trimmed by 2 bases and 2 bases, with 13 bases remaining between them. This CDR3 comprises 15 residues. CDR3 nucleotide sequence: TGCGCCAGCAGCCAACAGGCCCAGGTGACCTACGAGCAGTACTTC. Protein sequence: CASSQQAQVTYEQYF.

The chain has TRBV27 and TRBJ1-4; D might be TRBD1 (5 bases). V lost 0 bases to trimming and J lost 8 bases, with 19 bases between them. There are 17 residues in the CDR3. Germline CDR1 MNHEY, CDR2 SMNVEV (reference sequence). The CDR3 protein is CASSLSLQAGTSEKLFF. The DNA for the CDR3 is TGTGCCAGCAGTTTATCGCTACAGGCGGGAACTAGCGAAAAACTGTTTTTT. Based on the CDR3 plus reference TRBV27 and TRBJ1-4, the full variable domain is EAQVTQNPRYLITVTGKKLTVTCSQNMNHEYMSWYRQDPGLGLRQIYYSMNVEVTDKGDVPEGYKVSRKEKRNFPLILESPSPNQTSLYFCASSLSLQAGTSEKLFFGSGTQLSVL.

V is TRBV18 and J is TRBJ1-5, with 7 bases lining up with TRBD1. The CDR3 has 15 residues. The germline CDR1 and CDR2 sequences are KGHSH and LQKENI. V was clipped by 5 bases and J by 2 bases; unmatched bases: 6. The DNA for the CDR3 is TGTGCCAGCTCAGCAGGACAGGCAGGCAATCAGCCCCAGCATTTT. It specifies CASSAGQAGNQPQHF. Based on the CDR3 plus reference TRBV18 and TRBJ1-5, the full variable domain is NAGVMQNPRHLVRRRGQEARLRCSPMKGHSHVYWYRQLPEEGLKFMVYLQKENIIDESGMPKERFSAEFPKEGPSILRIQQVVRGDSAAYFCASSAGQAGNQPQHFGDGTRLSIL.

The chain is built from TRBV9 and TRBJ2-7, with 7 bases that match TRBD2. The CDR3 runs 17 residues. CDR1 is SGDLS, CDR2 YYNGEE, per germline. Trimming took 0 bases from V and 6 from J; bases not matched to a gene: 15. The CDR3 protein is CASSVDAGDWALGEQYF. The CDR3 DNA is TGTGCCAGCAGCGTAGATGCGGGAGACTGGGCCCTTGGCGAGCAGTACTTC.

V usage is TRBV5-8 and J usage is TRBJ1-1; D is ambiguous. Germline lookup yields CDR1 SGHTS and CDR2 YDEGEE. The CDR3 contains 12 residues. Trimming stripped 4 bases from V and 8 bases from J, with 12 bases between. CDR3 in amino acids: CASSAPTLEAFF. CDR3 in DNA: TGTGCCAGCAGCGCCCCTACGCTCGAAGCTTTCTTT.

The chain joins TRBV6-6 to TRBJ1-2; TRBD1 might be the D (5 bases). Germline assignment: CDR1 MNHNY and CDR2 SVGAGI (reference sequence). V lost 8 bases, J lost 5 bases, and 24 bases lay in between. The CDR3 loop spans 16 amino acids. As DNA, the CDR3 is TGTGCCAGCGTTGTAAATTGGGGCCGTAGCCTTTATGGCTACACCTTC. Its translation: CASVVNWGRSLYGYTF.

The genes are TRBV5-4 and TRBJ1-1; 7 nucleotides line up with TRBD1. This CDR3 is built from 16 residues. Germline CDR1 SGHNT, CDR2 YYREEE (reference sequence). Trimming at V came to 0 bases and at J to 0 bases, leaving 5 bases not matched to a gene. The CDR3 sequence: CASSLVQGRMNTEAFF. The CDR3 DNA follows: TGTGCCAGCAGCTTGGTACAGGGGCGTATGAACACTGAAGCTTTCTTT.

V and J are TRBV7-6 and TRBJ1-4; TRBD1 aligns across 9 bases. Trimming cost V 3 bases and J 12 bases; bases outside gene matches: 11. The CDR3 consists of 15 residues. Germline assignment: CDR1 SGHVS and CDR2 FNYEAQ. The CDR3 region is CASSLQQGAKLELFF. Written as DNA, the CDR3 is TGTGCCAGCAGCTTGCAACAGGGGGCGAAGTTGGAACTGTTTTTT.

The chain links TRBV6-5 to TRBJ2-5; D unresolved. The germline V gene has CDR1 MNHEY and CDR2 SVGAGI. This CDR3 contains 13 residues. Trimming pared 3 bases from V and 3 bases from J, leaving 8 bases between. The DNA of the CDR3 is TGTGCCAGCAGTTATGATGGCAAAGAGACCCAGTACTTC. As protein: CASSYDGKETQYF.

CDR3 nucleotides: TGTGCCAGCAGCCCCGGACCCCGGGACAGGGTCTCCTACGAGCAGTACTTC. It encodes CASSPGPRDRVSYEQYF. The chain carries TRBV11-3 and TRBJ2-7; 9 bases are a match to TRBD1. There are 17 residues in the CDR3. The germline V gene has CDR1 SGHNT and CDR2 YENEEA. V shed 5 bases and J 0 bases; nucleotides not matched to a gene: 11.

This chain connects TRBV5-6 to TRBJ1-4; a weak D match, TRBD1 (6 bases). The V and J ends lost 0 bases and 8 bases respectively, with 17 bases between them. The length of the CDR3 is 16 residues. Germline CDR1 is SGHDT and CDR2 is YYEEEE. The CDR3, as DNA: TGTGCCAGCAGCTTGGGGTCCACAGGGCGAGGAGAAAAACTGTTTTTT. Amino acids: CASSLGSTGRGEKLFF.

This chain connects TRBV7-9 to TRBJ1-5; 7 positions match TRBD1. This CDR3 has 16 amino acids. The germline gives CDR1 SEHNR, CDR2 FQNEAQ (reference sequence). After removal of 3 bases from V and 4 bases from J, the junction contained 9 bases not matched to a gene. The CDR3 here is CASSFDRVPGNQPQHF. The CDR3 bases are TGTGCCAGCAGCTTTGACAGGGTGCCCGGGAATCAGCCCCAGCATTTT. The variable domain in full, completed from reference TRBV7-9 and TRBJ1-5, reads DTGVSQNPRHKITKRGQNVTFRCDPISEHNRLYWYRQTLGQGPEFLTYFQNEAQLEKSRLLSDRFSAERPKGSFSTLEIQRTEQGDSAMYLCASSFDRVPGNQPQHFGDGTRLSIL.

The chain couples TRBV4-3 to TRBJ2-7, with D tentatively TRBD2 (7 bases). V lost 0 bases to trimming and J lost 4 bases, with 16 bases between them. Germline V CDR1 and CDR2: LGHNA, YSLEER. The length of the CDR3 is 16 residues. CDR3 residues: CASSQDYQGRGYEQYF. The CDR3 DNA reads TGCGCCAGCAGCCAAGATTACCAGGGGCGGGGGTACGAGCAGTACTTC.

The gene calls are TRBV9 and TRBJ2-3, with 9 bases matching TRBD2. This CDR3 is 15 amino acids long. Trimming at V came to 0 bases and at J to 3 bases, leaving 2 bases not matched to a gene. Germline V gene data show CDR1 as SGDLS and CDR2 as YYNGEE. CDR3 protein: CASSVGLAETDTQYF. In DNA form, the CDR3 reads TGTGCCAGCAGCGTAGGACTAGCGGAGACAGATACGCAGTATTTT.

The V gene is TRBV5-1, the J gene TRBJ2-6, with D maybe TRBD1 (6 bases). Germline CDR1 and CDR2: SGHRS and YFSETQ. The CDR3 extends over 16 amino acids. Trimming took off 5 bases at V and 0 bases at J, with 12 bases between the two ends. The CDR3 region has the DNA TGCGCCAGCAGGACAGGTTCAAGCTCTGGGGCCAACGTCCTGACTTTC. Translation: CASRTGSSSGANVLTF.

This chain uses TRBV9 with TRBJ2-3; D unresolved. CDR1 and CDR2 (germline): SGDLS, YYNGEE. V lost 0 bases and J lost 4, with 9 bases in between. This CDR3 is built from 14 residues. This chain's CDR3 is CASSVGDIADTQYF. CDR3 DNA: TGTGCCAGCAGCGTAGGAGACATCGCAGATACGCAGTATTTT.

With regard to this clone: Different DNA sequences within this sample yield the same CDR3. CDR3 amino acids: CAWSLTGGNQPQHF. CDR3 nucleotide sequence: TGTGCCTGGAGTCTAACAGGGGGGAATCAGCCCCAGCATTTT. The rearrangement joins TRBV30 to TRBJ1-5; 8 bases fit TRBD1. Germline V gene sequence: CDR1 GTSNPN, CDR2 SVGIG (reference sequence). This CDR3 region has 14 residues. Trimming cost V 2 bases and J 4 bases; bases outside gene matches: 4.

V and J are TRBV27 and TRBJ2-2; weak D call: TRBD2 (6 bases). Trimming removed 7 bases at V and 0 bases at J, with 12 bases between. This CDR3 is built from 15 residues. The germline V gene encodes CDR1 MNHEY and CDR2 SMNVEV (reference sequence). CDR3: CASNKRATNTGELFF. Here the CDR3 DNA reads TGTGCCAGCAACAAGCGGGCAACGAACACCGGGGAGCTGTTTTTT.

The rearrangement joins TRBV28 to TRBJ1-2; D not resolved. Germline V lookup: CDR1 MDHEN, CDR2 SYDVKM. Trimming took 6 bases from V and 7 from J, leaving 18 bases between them. The CDR3 extends over 14 amino acids. Here the CDR3 DNA reads TGTGCCAGCAGCCGGGGTCAATTATCTGGTGGCTACACCTTC. Translated, it gives CASSRGQLSGGYTF.